Listed here are 10 T cell receptor beta chains from one sample, sequenced in a study of cytomegalovirus exposure and HLA in healthy donors. The PCR used 60 Vbeta and 13 Jbeta primers. Some clones are missing from TCRdb's copy, which holds only in-frame ones; the method was immunoSEQ multiplex PCR. The sample holds 140,000 to 150,000 clones, around 75% seen once. Sequencing input: PBMCs. These receptors were collected from a woman under 30 in good health and CMV-seronegative.

The rearrangement joins TRBV25-1 to TRBJ1-6, with D maybe TRBD1 (6 bases). Germline CDR1 reads MGHDK; CDR2 reads SYGVNS. The V end lost 2 bases, the J end lost 10 bases, and 15 bases lay between the germline ends. The CDR3 covers 15 residues. CDR3: CASSEMGGPRSPLHF. For the CDR3, the DNA is TGTGCCAGCAGTGAAATGGGGGGGCCAAGATCACCCCTCCACTTT.

For this clone: Other DNA sequences from this sample encode an identical CDR3 as well. The chain has TRBV28 and TRBJ2-1, with D possibly matching TRBD1 (5 bases). Trimming pared 10 bases from V and 3 bases from J, leaving 16 bases between. This CDR3 spans 14 amino acids. Germline CDR1 and CDR2: MDHEN and SYDVKM. CDR3 coding DNA: TGTGCCATCATGATGGGGCCTAGCTACAATGAGCAGTTCTTC. This codes for CAIMMGPSYNEQFF.

Only a few counts were recorded for this clone. J is TRBJ1-1 and V is TRBV29-1; D possibly corresponds to TRBD1 (5 bases). This CDR3 contains 14 residues. Deletions cut 8 bases from V and 1 base from J, with 17 bases between. The germline CDR1 and CDR2 sequences are SQVTM and ANQGSEA. The CDR3 here is CSTRNSGWNTEAFF. The CDR3, as DNA: TGCAGCACAAGAAACTCAGGGTGGAACACTGAAGCTTTCTTT.

The rearrangement joins TRBV7-3 to TRBJ2-1; D call uncertain. With 4 bases removed from V and 7 bases from J, the gap between germline ends came to 8 bases. CDR1 SGHTA and CDR2 FQGTGA come from the germline V gene. CDR3 length: 12 residues. The CDR3 reads CASSSQTNEQFF. The CDR3 nucleotides are TGTGCCAGCAGCTCGCAAACAAATGAGCAGTTCTTC. Full variable domain (rest looked up from reference TRBV7-3 and TRBJ2-1): GAGVSQTPSNKVTEKGKYVELRCDPISGHTALYWYRQSLGQGPEFLIYFQGTGAADDSGLPNDRFFAVRPEGSVSTLKIQRTERGDSAVYLCASSSQTNEQFFGPGTRLTVL.

This chain uses TRBV7-3 with TRBJ2-3, with 7 bases matching TRBD2. This CDR3 contains 15 residues. The J segment lost 4 bases and the V segment lost 2 bases, leaving 6 bases of the junction unmatched. CDR1 and CDR2 from the germline V gene are SGHTA and FQGTGA. CDR3 nucleotide sequence: TGTGCCAGCAGCTTAGGGGCGGGGGTTGCAGATACGCAGTATTTT. Translation: CASSLGAGVADTQYF.

The chain employs TRBV6-5 and TRBJ1-4; D remains ambiguous. The ends were cut back, 8 bases at V and 8 bases at J, with 18 bases in the middle. Germline CDR1 reads MNHEY; CDR2 reads SVGAGI. There are 14 residues in the CDR3. The CDR3 spells CASGPAGRREKLFF. DNA of the CDR3: TGTGCCAGCGGGCCGGCGGGAAGGAGAGAAAAACTGTTTTTT.

This chain connects TRBV5-1 to TRBJ2-3, with D possibly matching TRBD2 (6 bases). The ends were cut back, 4 bases at V and 3 bases at J, with 9 bases in the middle. This CDR3 is built from 13 residues. CDR1 and CDR2 (germline): SGHRS, YFSETQ. CDR3 bases: TGCGCCAGCAGCCGGGGACTTACAGATACGCAGTATTTT. It codes for CASSRGLTDTQYF.

The V gene is TRBV7-3, the J gene TRBJ1-1; a weak D match, TRBD1 (5 bases). The V gene's germline CDR1 is SGHTA and CDR2 FQGTGA. Trimming left V 8 bases short and J 0 bases short, with 16 bases between. This CDR3 contains 15 residues. For the CDR3, the DNA is TGTGCCAGCCGGACATTAGAAGAAATGAACACTGAAGCTTTCTTT. Translating it yields CASRTLEEMNTEAFF.

In its sample, this clone was seen a few times. The rearrangement joins TRBV6-1 to TRBJ2-5; 7 bases are shared with TRBD1. This CDR3 has 14 residues. The trim removed 8 bases at V and 0 bases at J, leaving 6 bases unmatched. CDR1 is MNHNS and CDR2 is SASEGT in the germline V gene. CDR3 bases: TGTGCCAGCGGTTGGACAGGCTACCAAGAGACCCAGTACTTC. Translated: CASGWTGYQETQYF.

The CDR3 DNA is TGTGCCAGCAGTGAAGTGGGGACAGGGAGGGATGAAAAACTGTTTTTT. It is translated as CASSEVGTGRDEKLFF. V gene TRBV6-1 combines with J gene TRBJ1-4; TRBD1 matches 9 bases. V was clipped by 1 base and J by 6 bases; unmatched bases: 6. The CDR3 contains 16 residues. Per germline, CDR1 MNHNS and CDR2 SASEGT.